The T cell receptor (beta chain) under discussion was sequenced for a study of blood T cell repertoires in COVID-19. Overall study context: Some COVID-19 samples were acute and others convalescent; all came from the United States, Italy and Spain. T cells, B-cell-depleted T cells, or PBMCs supplied cDNA or gDNA.

In the source study's methods: Quantification of nucleated cells was approximated via reference gene primer amplification. Method: immunoSEQ multiplex PCR; TCRdb's copy keeps in-frame clones and lacks some. Clone size and V and J calls were adopted from that table, with D and trimming inferred from the DNA. The sample carries 240,000 or so clones, about 80% recorded once. V trimming: 5 bases; J trimming: 3 bases; junction bases outside the gene matches: 7. This CDR3 contains 16 residues. Germline assignment: CDR1 SGHVS and CDR2 FNYEAQ. The chain has TRBV7-6 and TRBJ1-3, with 10 bases lining up with TRBD1. The receptor's source is a woman over 75 with acute or convalescent COVID-19. Sequencing input: peripheral blood. The CDR3 region has the DNA TGTGCCAGCAGCCGCCCGACAGGGGGCGGTGGAAACACCATATATTTT. Its translation is CASSRPTGGGGNTIYF.